Each of the 3 T cell receptor beta chains below was sequenced from the same sample in a study of blood T cell repertoires in COVID-19. Here immunoSEQ multiplex PCR was the method, and the copy in TCRdb shows in-frame clones only, minus some. There are about 340,000 clones in the sample; around 80% occur only once, and 2.5% to 3% lies in the top ten. Sequencing used peripheral blood. The receptors shown here come from a man aged 30 to 45 with active or convalescent COVID-19.

The CDR3 region is CASSPDRAGDTQYF. In DNA form, the CDR3 reads TGCGCCAGCAGCCCGGACAGGGCTGGGGATACGCAGTATTTT. The rearrangement uses TRBV5-1 and TRBJ2-3; 8 bases agree with TRBD1. V dropped 4 bases and J dropped 6; count of bases not matched to a gene: 7. There are 14 residues in the CDR3. Germline values: CDR1 SGHRS, CDR2 YFSETQ.

The gene calls are TRBV7-9 and TRBJ2-1; 14 nucleotides agree with TRBD2. The CDR3 runs 19 residues. With V trimmed by 5 bases and J by 6 bases, 15 bases remained unmatched. Germline V lookup: CDR1 SEHNR, CDR2 FQNEAQ (reference sequence). The CDR3 protein is CASSRRTGTSGSIVNEQFF. CDR3 DNA: TGTGCCAGCAGCCGACGAACCGGGACTAGCGGGAGTATCGTCAATGAGCAGTTCTTC. Full variable domain (rest looked up from reference TRBV7-9 and TRBJ2-1): DTGVSQNPRHKITKRGQNVTFRCDPISEHNRLYWYRQTLGQGPEFLTYFQNEAQLEKSRLLSDRFSAERPKGSFSTLEIQRTEQGDSAMYLCASSRRTGTSGSIVNEQFFGPGTRLTVL.

The V call is TRBV5-6, the J call TRBJ1-3, with 7 nucleotides matching TRBD1. CDR3 length: 15 amino acids. With 4 bases clipped from V and 0 bases from J, the junction kept 4 bases outside the gene matches. From germline, CDR1 is SGHDT and CDR2 YYEEEE. This CDR3 is CASSRDSFSGNTIYF. CDR3 bases: TGTGCCAGCAGCCGGGACAGCTTCTCTGGAAACACCATATATTTT.